Here is one T cell receptor beta chain with its context. What it recognizes is unknown. TCRdb reprocessed the 5' RACE reads with MiXCR, giving one entry per CDR3 protein. Among 310,000 or so distinct CDR3 sequences listed, around 6.8% were seen once. This entry comes from a study of T cells after yellow fever vaccination. The trim removed 4 bases at V and 9 bases at J, leaving 9 bases unmatched. This CDR3 contains 14 residues. CDR1 and CDR2 from the germline V gene are SGHTA and FQGNSA. General study findings and limits: Though weaker, the secondary response peaked faster, on day 5 versus 15. Repertoires sorted by FACS could include abundant clonotypes that are contaminants from the bulk population.

The rearrangement links TRBV7-2 to TRBJ2-1; the match to TRBD2 covers 7 bases. Sequencing used PBMCs, obtained about 41 days after the first yellow fever vaccination. This sequence originates from a man younger than 30 who received the YFV17D yellow fever vaccine. The DNA of the CDR3 is TGTGCCAGCAGCTCCTATGGACTAGTTGGTGAGCAGTTCTTC. Translated: CASSSYGLVGEQFF.